The 10 T cell receptor beta chains presented below share a single source sample, sequenced in a study of cytomegalovirus exposure and HLA in healthy donors. Using immunoSEQ multiplex PCR, the repertoire was profiled, and TCRdb retains in-frame clones only, with some absent. The sample has roughly 50,000 clones; approximately 93% are singletons. The sequenced material came from PBMCs. The receptors derive from a woman aged 18-30 years in good health and CMV-seropositive.

V usage is TRBV11-2 and J usage is TRBJ1-1, with D unresolved. Trimming took off 4 bases at V and 1 base at J, with 10 bases between the two ends. The CDR3 runs to 14 residues. From germline, CDR1 is SGHAT and CDR2 FQNNGV. CDR3 sequence reads: CASSSLRRNTEAFF. DNA of the CDR3: TGTGCCAGCAGCTCCCTTCGGAGGAACACTGAAGCTTTCTTT.

The V call is TRBV6-6, the J call TRBJ2-2; D is possibly TRBD1 (5 bases). The CDR3 is 13 amino acids. Trimming stripped 6 bases from V and 5 bases from J, with 10 bases between. Germline values: CDR1 MNHNY, CDR2 SVGAGI (reference sequence). DNA of the CDR3: TGTGCCAGCAGCCTGGACATGACCGGGGAGCTGTTTTTT. Residues: CASSLDMTGELFF.

The chain combines TRBV10-1 with TRBJ2-3; 9 bases match TRBD1. Germline V gene data show CDR1 as WNHNN and CDR2 as SYGVQD (reference sequence). The CDR3 totals 16 residues. V shed 3 bases and J 1 base; nucleotides not matched to a gene: 5. The CDR3 DNA follows: TGCGCCAGCAGTGATTCGCGGACAGGGGGCACAGATACGCAGTATTTT. Its protein is CASSDSRTGGTDTQYF.

The V call is TRBV7-2, the J call TRBJ1-2; 7 bases fit TRBD1. CDR1 and CDR2 from the germline V gene are SGHTA and FQGNSA. The V and J ends lost 1 base and 4 bases, in that order; junction bases with no gene match: 9. The CDR3 consists of 16 residues. CDR3 residues: CASSLVTRDSFYGYTF. The DNA for the CDR3 is TGTGCCAGCAGCTTAGTTACGAGGGACAGCTTCTATGGCTACACCTTC.

The CDR3, as DNA: TGTGCCAGCAGCGCGTCCCGACTACGATACTTC. Translation: CASSASRLRYF. The genes are TRBV2 and TRBJ2-4; D is perhaps TRBD2 (5 bases). Germline CDR1 SNHLY, CDR2 FYNNEI. The CDR3 extends over 11 amino acids. V was cut by 6 bases and J by 16 bases, with 16 bases left in between.

The rearrangement joins TRBV7-3 to TRBJ2-2, with D tentatively TRBD2 (5 bases). CDR3 length equals 14 residues. Looked up from germline, CDR1 is SGHTA and CDR2 is FQGTGA. V lost 6 bases to trimming and J lost 0 bases, with 8 bases between them. The CDR3 coding sequence is TGTGCCAGCAGATTACTAGCGAACACCGGGGAGCTGTTTTTT. Its protein product is CASRLLANTGELFF.

The gene calls are TRBV5-6 and TRBJ1-4, with 8 bases aligning to TRBD1. Germline V gene data show CDR1 as SGHDT and CDR2 as YYEEEE. CDR3 size: 15 residues. V trimming: 4 bases; J trimming: 8 bases; junction bases outside the gene matches: 10. The CDR3 reads CASSRRTGQEEKLFF. The DNA of the CDR3 is TGTGCCAGCAGCAGACGGACAGGGCAAGAAGAAAAACTGTTTTTT.

The chain recombines TRBV9 with TRBJ1-1, with D possibly TRBD1 on 5 matching bases. The CDR3 covers 15 residues. The germline V gene has CDR1 SGDLS and CDR2 YYNGEE. V lost 4 bases, J lost 0 bases, and 13 bases lay in between. The DNA of the CDR3 is TGTGCCAGCAGCTCAGGGAGGGTTATGAACACTGAAGCTTTCTTT. This gives the protein CASSSGRVMNTEAFF.

A note on this clone: An end of the junction differs from the germline gene, which may be a read error. The chain employs TRBV4-1 and TRBJ1-2, with D possibly matching TRBD1 (6 bases). CDR1 is MGHRA and CDR2 is YSYEKL in the germline V gene. This CDR3 is 13 amino acids long. The CDR3: CASSQEAGVLHLF. The DNA of the CDR3 is TGCGCCAGCAGCCAAGAGGCAGGGGTCCTTCACCTCTTC.

The V call is TRBV27, the J call TRBJ2-7; D ambiguous. CDR1 and CDR2 from the germline V gene are MNHEY and SMNVEV (reference sequence). This CDR3 spans 15 amino acids. Trimming stripped 3 bases from V and 3 bases from J, with 15 bases between. Written as DNA, the CDR3 is TGTGCCAGCAGTTTTAGCCCTATGCCCTTCTACGAGCAGTACTTC. The encoded protein is CASSFSPMPFYEQYF.